This TCR beta chain was captured in a study of blood T cells in healthy people across ages. The CDR3 runs 15 residues. Trimming pared 1 base from V and 2 bases from J, leaving 13 bases between. CDR1 is SGHKS and CDR2 is YYEKEE in the germline V gene (reference sequence). A J-beta primer mix and a sample-barcoded 5' primer were used in a second PCR of about 7 to 12 cycles. A template-switch adaptor containing 12 random nucleotides labeled each cDNA molecule. TCRdb reprocessed the 5' RACE reads via MiXCR and lists one record per CDR3 protein. The sample lists about 1.4 million distinct CDR3 sequences, around 59% occurring once. Overall study results and limits: Per million T cells, TCR beta diversity dropped roughly linearly as age increased.

This clonotype has ten or more counts. Its antigen is not identified. Sequenced: blood. The source of this sequence is a man between 18 and 35 years old in good health. The chain uses TRBV5-5 and TRBJ2-7; D is perhaps TRBD2 (6 bases). CDR3 protein: CASSLLTGDTYEQYF. The CDR3 nucleotides read TGTGCCAGCAGCTTGTTAACGGGAGATACCTACGAGCAGTACTTC.